This T cell receptor (beta chain) was captured in a study of CD8 T cells in Susac syndrome. A word on this clonotype: Compared with germline, one end of the junction differs, possibly owing to a read error.

Negative isolation was used for CD8+ and CD4+ T cells, and FACS enrichment was applied to TEMRA cells. There are 13 residues in the CDR3. Per the germline V gene, CDR1 is SGHNT and CDR2 is YYREEE (reference sequence). Reverse transcription of roughly 0.5 to 1 ug RNA used random hexamers. The authors amplified TCR beta CDR3 across 54 Vbeta and 13 Jbeta using immunoSEQ multiplex PCR. TCRdb reanalysed the immunoSEQ multiplex PCR reads using MiXCR and keeps one entry per CDR3 protein. The sample gives some 77,000 distinct CDR3 sequences, roughly 91% of which show up once; about 0.52% is in the top ten. The J gene is TRBJ2-5, the V gene TRBV5-4; D uncertain. The source of this sequence is a human donor with Susac syndrome. Source material: CD4+ T cells from PBMCs. CDR3: CANSKGPQETQYF. CDR3 coding DNA: TGTGCCAACAGCAAAGGTCCCCAAGAGACCCAGTACTTC.